This T cell receptor (beta chain) emerged from a study of T cell responses to AZD1222 COVID-19 vaccine. Study findings and constraints: The sample set comprised mostly white British donors with more females, and clonal diversity was possibly underestimated. Vaccination with two AZD1222 doses was followed by a rise in Spike-specific TCR breadth and depth.

V was trimmed by 6 bases and J by 3 bases, leaving 12 bases between them. Germline V CDR1 and CDR2: MNHEY, SVGAGI. The length of the CDR3 is 13 residues. Sequencing was performed with immunoSEQ multiplex PCR; in TCRdb, only in-frame clones are kept and a portion is missing. The profile shows approximately 72,000 clones, 80% to 90% of them singletons. Pooled together were second doses at about 4 or about 12 weeks. Remarks on this clone: Antigen specificity is unknown.

The chain recombines TRBV6-5 with TRBJ2-7; the D gene could be TRBD1 or TRBD2 (5 bases each). The sample here was peripheral blood, taken 28 days after the second AZD1222 dose. The sequence was collected from an adult who received the AZD1222 COVID-19 vaccine. DNA of the CDR3: TGTGCCAGCAGGGGGGAACTGCACTACGAGCAGTACTTC. As protein: CASRGELHYEQYF.